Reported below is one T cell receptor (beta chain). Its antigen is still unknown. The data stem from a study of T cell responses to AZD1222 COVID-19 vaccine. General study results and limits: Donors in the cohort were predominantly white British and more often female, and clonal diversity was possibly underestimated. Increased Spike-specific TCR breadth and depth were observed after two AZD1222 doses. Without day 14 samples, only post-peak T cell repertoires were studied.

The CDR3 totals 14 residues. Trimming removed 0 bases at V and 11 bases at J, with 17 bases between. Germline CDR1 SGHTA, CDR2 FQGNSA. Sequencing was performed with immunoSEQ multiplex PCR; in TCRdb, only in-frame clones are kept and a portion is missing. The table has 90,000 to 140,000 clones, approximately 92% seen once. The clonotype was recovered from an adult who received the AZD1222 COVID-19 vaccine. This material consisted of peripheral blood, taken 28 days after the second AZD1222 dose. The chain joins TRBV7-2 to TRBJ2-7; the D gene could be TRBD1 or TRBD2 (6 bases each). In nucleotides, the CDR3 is TGTGCCAGCAGCTTAGCTTATTCGGGGGCAGAGGAGTACTTC. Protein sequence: CASSLAYSGAEEYF.